Below are 8 T cell receptor beta chains sequenced from a single sample in a study of blood T cell repertoires in COVID-19. Repertoires were generated with immunoSEQ multiplex PCR, while TCRdb's copy carries only in-frame clones and drops some. Of around 220,000 clones detected, more than 80% appear once; the ten largest clones hold roughly 7%. The material sequenced was peripheral blood. All receptors derive from a woman aged 80 or over with COVID-19, enrolled during active disease.

The chain couples TRBV4-1 to TRBJ1-4, with 8 bases lining up with TRBD1. The CDR3 extends over 16 amino acids. V shed 0 bases and J 7 bases; nucleotides not matched to a gene: 7. The germline V gene encodes CDR1 MGHRA and CDR2 YSYEKL. The chain's CDR3 is CASSQDDRGMGEKLFF. Written as DNA, the CDR3 is TGCGCCAGCAGCCAAGACGACAGGGGTATGGGTGAAAAACTGTTTTTT.

The V call is TRBV18, the J call TRBJ1-6; D is possibly TRBD1 (5 bases). With 3 bases removed from V and 8 bases from J, the gap between germline ends came to 8 bases. Germline V gene data show CDR1 as KGHSH and CDR2 as LQKENI. The CDR3 contains 13 residues. Written as DNA, the CDR3 is TGTGCCAGCTCACCCAGCAGGGATTCACCCCTCCACTTT. Its translation: CASSPSRDSPLHF.

The chain joins TRBV28 to TRBJ2-3; possible D gene TRBD1, 8 bases. The V gene's germline CDR1 is MDHEN and CDR2 SYDVKM. This CDR3 has 14 amino acids. V dropped 9 bases and J dropped 2 bases, with 15 bases sitting between them. The CDR3 spells CARKDRDYTDTQYF. CDR3 coding DNA: TGTGCCAGAAAGGACAGGGACTACACAGATACGCAGTATTTT.

This rearrangement joins TRBV5-1 to TRBJ1-1; maybe TRBD1 (6 bases). The CDR3 consists of 15 residues. Germline V lookup: CDR1 SGHRS, CDR2 YFSETQ. The V gene lost 6 bases and the J gene lost 4 bases, with 19 bases spanning the gap. CDR3 sequence (DNA): TGCGCCAGCAACCCGTCACAGGGAGTTGGCACTGAAGCTTTCTTT. It codes for CASNPSQGVGTEAFF.

This chain joins TRBV1 and TRBJ2-3; TRBD2 is taken as the D call from the table, unchecked against the DNA. TRBV1 is assigned pseudogene status. The CDR3 length is 18 residues. In DNA, the CDR3 is TGCACCAGCAGCCAAGAGGGAGGAACCGGGACGGGAACAGATACGCAGTATTTT. Translation: CTSSQEGGTGTGTDTQYF.

The chain employs TRBV7-8 and TRBJ1-2; D not certain. Looked up from germline, CDR1 is SGHVS and CDR2 is FQNEAQ. The CDR3 length is 14 residues. V lost 1 base to trimming and J lost 0 bases, with 6 bases between them. CDR3 bases: TGTGCCAGCAGCTTAGAAACAGCTAACTATGGCTACACCTTC. It encodes CASSLETANYGYTF. Variable domain in full (rest from reference TRBV7-8 and TRBJ1-2): GAGVSQSPRYKVAKRGQDVALRCDPISGHVSLFWYQQALGQGPEFLTYFQNEAQLDKSGLPSDRFFAERPEGSVSTLKIQRTQQEDSAVYLCASSLETANYGYTFGSGTRLTVV.

V is TRBV2 and J is TRBJ2-7, with a weak D call TRBD1 (6 bases). CDR3 length equals 16 residues. The germline V and J ends were trimmed by 6 bases and 1 base, with 19 bases remaining between them. The germline CDR1 and CDR2 sequences are SNHLY and FYNNEI. The CDR3 nucleotides are TGTGCCAGCAGCCATAATACAGGGAGACTATCCTACGAGCAGTACTTC. Its translation: CASSHNTGRLSYEQYF.

The J gene is TRBJ2-5, the V gene TRBV5-1; TRBD1 aligns across 7 bases. V shed 1 base and J 2 bases; nucleotides not matched to a gene: 5. Germline V gene data show CDR1 as SGHRS and CDR2 as YFSETQ. The CDR3 loop spans 15 amino acids. This CDR3 is CASSLFPGQQETQYF. The DNA for the CDR3 is TGCGCCAGCAGCTTGTTCCCGGGACAGCAAGAGACCCAGTACTTC. Variable domain in full (rest from reference TRBV5-1 and TRBJ2-5): KAGVTQTPRYLIKTRGQQVTLSCSPISGHRSVSWYQQTPGQGLQFLFEYFSETQRNKGNFPGRFSGRQFSNSRSEMNVSTLELGDSALYLCASSLFPGQQETQYFGPGTRLLVL.